One sample yielded the 19 T cell receptor beta chains listed below, sequenced in a study of blood T cell repertoires in COVID-19. TCRdb's copy holds only in-frame clones and misses some; the assay was immunoSEQ multiplex PCR. The sample carries 280,000 or so clones, approximately 81% recorded once. The sequenced material came from PBMCs or T cells enriched from blood (not recorded which). The receptors come from a woman aged 45-65 years who had recovered from COVID-19.

This chain joins TRBV29-1 and TRBJ2-5, with a possible D match to TRBD2 (6 bases). The CDR3 contains 12 residues. Germline V lookup: CDR1 SQVTM, CDR2 ANQGSEA. V lost 6 bases and J lost 5, with 13 bases in between. The CDR3 DNA is TGCAGCGTGAGACCTGGGGGGGAGACCCAGTACTTC. This translates into CSVRPGGETQYF.

The chain uses TRBV14 and TRBJ2-3, with TRBD2 matching over 7 bases. Germline lookup yields CDR1 SGHDN and CDR2 FVKESK. J lost 8 bases, V lost 4 bases, and 6 bases had no gene match. This CDR3 has 13 amino acids. The CDR3 nucleotides are TGTGCCAGCAGCCTCCGACTAGCCGCTACGCAGTATTTT. Its protein product is CASSLRLAATQYF.

The genes are TRBV18 and TRBJ2-3, with unresolved D. CDR3 size: 15 residues. V lost 6 bases, J lost 4 bases, and 17 bases lay in between. Germline lookup yields CDR1 KGHSH and CDR2 LQKENI. The CDR3 here is CASSPRPQRSDTQYF. The CDR3 DNA reads TGTGCCAGCTCCCCCCGCCCTCAGCGCTCAGATACGCAGTATTTT.

This clone was observed a handful of times. This chain joins TRBV9 and TRBJ2-1, with 7 positions matching TRBD2. CDR1 is SGDLS and CDR2 is YYNGEE in the germline V gene. The ends lost 4 bases at V and 0 bases at J; junction bases unmatched: 4. The CDR3 has 15 amino acids. CDR3 DNA: TGTGCCAGCAGCCCGAGCGGGGACTCCTACAATGAGCAGTTCTTC. Its protein product is CASSPSGDSYNEQFF.

The V and J genes are TRBV13 and TRBJ2-6; D is possibly TRBD1 (6 bases). V shed 4 bases and J shed 2 bases, with 12 bases lying between them. The germline CDR1 and CDR2 sequences are PRHDT and FYEKMQ (reference sequence). This CDR3 has 16 amino acids. The CDR3 is CASSSRTEAGANVLTF. DNA for the CDR3: TGTGCCAGCAGCTCTAGGACAGAGGCTGGGGCCAACGTCCTGACTTTC.

The chain recombines TRBV30 with TRBJ1-2, with 7 bases fitting TRBD1. The germline V gene encodes CDR1 GTSNPN and CDR2 SVGIG (reference sequence). With V trimmed by 2 bases and J by 4 bases, 4 bases remained unmatched. The CDR3 spans 13 residues. The CDR3 DNA is TGTGCCTGGAGTCGGACAGGTCTCTATGGCTACACCTTC. As protein: CAWSRTGLYGYTF.

The gene calls are TRBV3-1 (or the pseudogene TRBV3-2) and TRBJ1-3; perhaps TRBD1 as D (5 bases). Germline-derived CDR1 and CDR2 are LGHDT and YNNKEL (reference sequence). This CDR3 has 17 residues. V was trimmed by 0 bases and J by 9 bases, leaving 21 bases between them. Written as DNA, the CDR3 is TGTGCCAGCAGCCAAGATATTCGGGCAGTAGGGAGGGGCACCATATATTTT. Translation gives CASSQDIRAVGRGTIYF.

This chain joins TRBV2 and TRBJ1-2; D is possibly TRBD1 (6 bases). The CDR3 has 15 residues. The V end was cut by 0 bases, the J end by 8 bases, with 16 bases between. CDR1 is SNHLY, CDR2 FYNNEI, per germline. For the CDR3, the DNA is TGTGCCAGCAGTGAAGCGCTTCTGGACAGCGGCGGCTACACCTTC. This encodes CASSEALLDSGGYTF.

This chain uses TRBV24-1 with TRBJ2-2, with 8 nucleotides matching TRBD1. The CDR3 totals 13 residues. V was clipped by 10 bases and J by 5 bases; unmatched bases: 5. The germline V gene encodes CDR1 KGHDR and CDR2 SFDVKD. CDR3 loop: CATRTGRTGELFF. Here the CDR3 DNA reads TGTGCCACGCGGACAGGGAGGACCGGGGAGCTGTTTTTT.

This chain joins TRBV4-1 and TRBJ1-5; D may be TRBD1 (5 bases). Germline loops: CDR1 MGHRA, CDR2 YSYEKL. The V gene lost 0 bases and the J gene lost 6 bases, with 12 bases spanning the gap. The CDR3 spans 15 residues. In DNA form, the CDR3 reads TGCGCCAGCAGCCAAGAGTGGGGGGGTGGTCAGCCCCAGCATTTT. Protein sequence: CASSQEWGGGQPQHF.

The chain has TRBV24-1 and TRBJ1-2; D gene uncertain. Trimming took 4 bases from V and 5 from J, leaving 10 bases between them. Germline V lookup: CDR1 KGHDR, CDR2 SFDVKD. The CDR3 runs 13 residues. CDR3 coding DNA: TGTGCCACCAGTGAAGGAGGGTGGTATGGCTACACCTTC. Its protein is CATSEGGWYGYTF.

J is TRBJ1-2 and V is TRBV4-1; TRBD1 matches at 9 bases. This CDR3 contains 15 residues. With 3 bases clipped from V and 7 bases from J, the junction kept 9 bases outside the gene matches. Looked up from germline, CDR1 is MGHRA and CDR2 is YSYEKL. The CDR3 DNA reads as TGCGCCAGCAGCCATTCTCGACGGGACAGGGCTGGCTACACCTTC. It translates to CASSHSRRDRAGYTF.

The chain links TRBV7-6 to TRBJ1-3, with 10 positions matching TRBD1. The ends lost 5 bases at V and 4 bases at J; junction bases unmatched: 8. Per germline, CDR1 SGHVS and CDR2 FNYEAQ. CDR3 length equals 16 residues. The CDR3 here is CASSTRTGGLGNTIYF. The CDR3 DNA reads TGTGCCAGCAGCACACGGACAGGGGGATTGGGAAACACCATATATTTT.

V gene TRBV4-2 combines with J gene TRBJ2-5, with D perhaps matching TRBD2 (5 bases). Trimming shortened V by 4 bases and J by 3 bases, and 12 bases separated the two germline ends. CDR3 length: 14 residues. Germline loops: CDR1 LGHNA, CDR2 YNFKEQ. The CDR3 spells CASSPWGSEETQYF. In DNA form, the CDR3 reads TGTGCCAGCAGCCCTTGGGGTAGCGAAGAGACCCAGTACTTC.

The chain recombines TRBV4-1 with TRBJ1-1, with 9 positions matching TRBD1. CDR1 is MGHRA, CDR2 YSYEKL, per germline. The CDR3 extends over 16 amino acids. Trimming cost V 4 bases and J 5 bases; bases outside gene matches: 11. CDR3 bases: TGCGCCAGCAGCCGGCGAGAATGGACAGGGGCGACTGAAGCTTTCTTT. It is translated as CASSRREWTGATEAFF.

The chain is built from TRBV19 and TRBJ2-3; 9 nucleotides line up with TRBD1. CDR1 and CDR2 (germline): LNHDA, SQIVND (reference sequence). The CDR3 is made up of 13 amino acids. With V trimmed by 6 bases and J by 7 bases, 5 bases remained unmatched. The CDR3, as DNA: TGTGCCAGTAGGACAGGGGGTATTAATACGCAGTATTTT. Translating it yields CASRTGGINTQYF.

V usage is TRBV27 and J usage is TRBJ2-7; 10 nucleotides match TRBD1. V was pared by 4 bases and J by 4 bases, with 7 bases of the junction left unmatched. Looked up from germline, CDR1 is MNHEY and CDR2 is SMNVEV (reference sequence). The CDR3 has 15 amino acids. The CDR3 coding sequence is TGTGCCAGCAGTTCCCCGACAGGGGGCCAATACGAGCAGTACTTC. It specifies CASSSPTGGQYEQYF.

The chain links TRBV19 to TRBJ1-6; D is unresolved. The CDR3 covers 13 residues. The V and J ends lost 5 bases and 9 bases respectively, with 11 bases between them. Germline lookup yields CDR1 LNHDA and CDR2 SQIVND (reference sequence). CDR3 amino acids: CASSSSTGSPLHF. As DNA, the CDR3 is TGTGCCAGTAGTTCATCTACGGGTTCACCCCTCCACTTT.

This chain connects TRBV6-5 to TRBJ2-2, with TRBD2 matching 12 bases. CDR1 is MNHEY, CDR2 SVGAGI, per germline. The CDR3 extends over 15 amino acids. V trimming: 6 bases; J trimming: 5 bases; junction bases outside the gene matches: 4. CDR3 residues: CASSFGLAGTGELFF. The CDR3 DNA sequence: TGTGCCAGCAGCTTCGGACTAGCGGGAACCGGGGAGCTGTTTTTT.